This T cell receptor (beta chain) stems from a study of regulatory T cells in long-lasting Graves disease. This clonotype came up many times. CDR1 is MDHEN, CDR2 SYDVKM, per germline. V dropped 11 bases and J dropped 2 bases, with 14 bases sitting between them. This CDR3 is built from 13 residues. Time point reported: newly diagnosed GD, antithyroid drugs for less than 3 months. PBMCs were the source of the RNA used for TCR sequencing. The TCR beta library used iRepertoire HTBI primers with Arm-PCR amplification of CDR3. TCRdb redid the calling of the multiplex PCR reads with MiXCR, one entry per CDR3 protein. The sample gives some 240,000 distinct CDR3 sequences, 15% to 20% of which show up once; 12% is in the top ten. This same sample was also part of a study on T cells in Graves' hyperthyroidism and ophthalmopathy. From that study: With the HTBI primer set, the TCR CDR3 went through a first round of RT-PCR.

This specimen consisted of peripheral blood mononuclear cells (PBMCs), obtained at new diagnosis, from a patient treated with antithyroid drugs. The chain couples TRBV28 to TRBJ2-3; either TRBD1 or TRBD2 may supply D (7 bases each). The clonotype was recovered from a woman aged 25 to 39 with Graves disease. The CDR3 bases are TGTGCCTCAGGGGGGGGATACACAGATACGCAGTATTTT. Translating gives CASGGGYTDTQYF.